This is a list of T cell receptor beta chains from one sample in a study of blood T cell repertoires in COVID-19. The protocol was immunoSEQ multiplex PCR, while the TCRdb copy is restricted to in-frame clones and leaves out a portion. In the table there are a few hundred thousand clones, more than 85% of which are singletons. The sequencing input was peripheral blood. These receptors all come from a woman aged 65 to 85 with active or convalescent COVID-19. The CDR3 runs from the conserved cysteine through the conserved F or W. The D gene is left open where the match is weak. Some rows have no size entry. The others give once, few or many, or a class for an expanded clone.

>.|.|TRBV7-2|TRBJ1-5
TGTGCCAGCAGCTTAATGCTATCGGGTACTTTGGAGCCCCAGCATTTT
CASSLMLSGTLEPQHF
>.|TRBD1|TRBV18|TRBJ1-1
TGTGCCAGCTCTCGGGGGACAGGGCCAAACACTGAAGCTTTCTTT
CASSRGTGPNTEAFF
>.|.|TRBV5-1|TRBJ2-1
TGCGCCAGCAGCTTGGAGGGGGGGAGCTCCTACAATGAGCAGTTCTTC
CASSLEGGSSYNEQFF
>.|.|TRBV5-4|TRBJ2-7
TGTGCCAGCAGCTCCGCCTACGAGCAGTACTTC
CASSSAYEQYF
>.|.|TRBV4-2|TRBJ1-1
TGTGCCAGCAGCCAAGATGTGGGAGACGACACTGAAGCTTTCTTT
CASSQDVGDDTEAFF
>.|TRBD1|TRBV18|TRBJ2-7
TGTGCCAGCTCACCGGACAGGGAGCCCTACGAGCAGTACTTC
CASSPDREPYEQYF
>.|.|TRBV20-1|TRBJ1-3
TGCAGTGCCCTACGGGGAAACACCATATATTTT
CSALRGNTIYF
>.|.|TRBV19|TRBJ1-1
TGTGCCAGTAGTATAGGCCCTGAGGTGAACACTGAAGCTTTCTTT
CASSIGPEVNTEAFF
>.|TRBD1|TRBV9|TRBJ2-7
TGTGCCAGCAGCGTAGGACAGGGATCTGGCTACGAGCAGTACTTC
CASSVGQGSGYEQYF
>.|TRBD1|TRBV24-1|TRBJ1-6
TGTGCCACCAGTGATGGACAGGGAAATTCACCCCTCCACTTT
CATSDGQGNSPLHF
>.|TRBD2|TRBV7-8|TRBJ2-1
TGTGCCAGCAGCTTGGCTGGCGGGGGGAACAATGAGCAGTTCTTC
CASSLAGGGNNEQFF
>.|.|TRBV5-1|TRBJ2-1
TGCGCCAGCAGCTTGGAAGGGAGGTGGGGCGCCGAGCAGTTCTTC
CASSLEGRWGAEQFF
>few|.|TRBV18|TRBJ1-1
TGTGCCAGCTCACCGGGGCGGGGGATGGACACTGAAGCTTTCTTT
CASSPGRGMDTEAFF
>.|.|TRBV5-1|TRBJ1-1
TGCGCCAGCAGCTTGGAGGGGCAGGGAATCTTTGAAGCTTTCTTT
CASSLEGQGIFEAFF
>.|.|TRBV10-2|TRBJ2-7
TGCGCCAGCAGTGAGACGAGTTTCGAGCAGTACTTC
CASSETSFEQYF
>few|TRBD1|TRBV11-2|TRBJ1-1
TGTGCCAGCAGCTTCGGACAGGTGAACACTGAAGCTTTCTTT
CASSFGQVNTEAFF
>.|.|TRBV10-2|TRBJ1-2
TGCGCCAGCAGTGATGAGAGAGGTGGCTACACCTTC
CASSDERGGYTF
>.|.|TRBV19|TRBJ1-1
TGTGCCAGTAGTATAGGGGGCAGGAAAGCTTTCTTT
CASSIGGRKAFF
>.|TRBD1|TRBV19|TRBJ1-1
TGTGCCAGTAGGGGGACAGGGGAAATTGAAGCTTTCTTT
CASRGTGEIEAFF
>.|TRBD1|TRBV19|TRBJ2-5
TGTGCCAGTAGTATTGCGTCGAACAGGGGGGAGACCCAGTACTTC
CASSIASNRGETQYF
>.|.|TRBV6-2/TRBV6-3|TRBJ1-5
TGTGCCAGCAGTTCGGGTAATGGCAATCAGCCCCAGCATTTT
CASSSGNGNQPQHF
>.|TRBD1|TRBV11-2|TRBJ2-1
TGTGCCAGCAGCCCAGGGGGCTCCTACAATGAGCAGTTCTTC
CASSPGGSYNEQFF
>few|.|TRBV6-5|TRBJ1-1
TGTGCCAGCAGTTGGGGCAGGGGTGGCACTGAAGCTTTCTTT
CASSWGRGGTEAFF
>.|.|TRBV11-2|TRBJ2-2
TGTGCCAGCAGCTTATGGCAGGGTTTTCGGACCGGGGAGCTGTTTTTT
CASSLWQGFRTGELFF
>.|TRBD1|TRBV5-1|TRBJ1-6
TGCGCCAGCAGCTTGGGCTGGGACAGAGATAATTCACCCCTCCACTTT
CASSLGWDRDNSPLHF
>few|.|TRBV18|TRBJ1-5
TGTGCCAGCTCACCCCAGGGAGGAGGCAATCAGCCCCAGCATTTT
CASSPQGGGNQPQHF
>.|TRBD1|TRBV9|TRBJ1-2
TGTGCCAGCAGCGTAGGACAGGGGGCTTATGGCTACACCTTC
CASSVGQGAYGYTF
>.|.|TRBV6-1|TRBJ2-7
TGTGCCAGCAGTTTCAGCGGACCCTACGAGCAGTACTTC
CASSFSGPYEQYF
>.|.|TRBV2|TRBJ1-5
TGTGCCAGCAGTGCCGGGGATTATCAGCCCCAGCATTTT
CASSAGDYQPQHF
>few|.|TRBV5-1|TRBJ2-1
TGCGCCAGCAGCCCGGGACACGCATACAATGAGCAGTTCTTC
CASSPGHAYNEQFF
>.|.|TRBV4-3|TRBJ2-6
TGCGCCAGCAGCCAAGATCGGGTTGCTGGGGCCAACGTCCTGACTTTC
CASSQDRVAGANVLTF
>once|TRBD1|TRBV15|TRBJ1-5
TGTGCCACCAGCGGAGACAGGGTTGGCAATCAGCCCCAGCATTTT
CATSGDRVGNQPQHF
>.|TRBD2|TRBV10-1|TRBJ2-1
TGCGCCAGCAGTGAGTCGGGACTAGCGGGGAATGAGCAGTTCTTC
CASSESGLAGNEQFF
>.|TRBD1|TRBV6-5|TRBJ2-1
TGTGCCACCTCCCCGGACAGGGCTCGCGATGAGCAGTTCTTC
CATSPDRARDEQFF
>.|TRBD1|TRBV19|TRBJ1-1
TGTGCCAGTAGTCCCAGGGGGCGGGTGATGGACACTGAAGCTTTCTTT
CASSPRGRVMDTEAFF
>.|.|TRBV12-5|TRBJ1-2
TGTGCTAGTGGTTTGGTATTTGTCTACAGGTTTGGTGAAATCTATGGCTACACCTTC
CASGLVFVYRFGEIYGYTF